These T cell receptor beta chains were read from a single sample in a study of post-analysis software for immune sequencing data. TCRdb redid the calling of the PCR reads with MiXCR, one entry per CDR3 protein. The table has over 700,000 distinct CDR3 sequences, 25% to 30% seen once; the top ten hold roughly 0.53%. Material for sequencing was blood. These receptors came from a girl aged 10 to 17 with multiple sclerosis. The conserved cysteine and the conserved F or W are not part of the CDR3 here.

>TRBV4-3|15|TRBJ1-4
ASSQEGGYTTNEKLF
>TRBV20-1|11|TRBJ2-1
SARLQGSDEQF
>TRBV7-2|13|TRBJ2-7
ASSLTGGFPREQY
>TRBV6-5|12|TRBJ1-2
ASRTDRANYGYT
>TRBV4-3|13|TRBJ2-7
ASSQDSTSDYEQY
>TRBV20-1|15|NA
SAKTRLAGPRLETQY
>TRBV29-1|10|TRBJ1-5
SVQGMGQPQH
>TRBV27|12|NA
ASSFSGTYNEQY
>TRBV28|13|TRBJ2-7
ASNTRTDATYEQY
>TRBV10-3|11|TRBJ2-1
AIRKPTGDEQF
>TRBV20-1|12|TRBJ2-1
SAGGGDTYNEQF
>TRBV24-1|17|TRBJ2-1
ATSDPGRESSGRLDEQF
>TRBV6-1|11|TRBJ1-1
ASSEFGSTEAF
>TRBV12-3/TRBV12-4|13|TRBJ1-6
ASSLRGSANSPLH
>TRBV4-1|13|TRBJ1-4
ASSQDRGGEGKLF
>TRBV14|11|TRBJ1-6
ASSQVVMSPLH
>TRBV6-5|13|TRBJ2-3
ASRMTSGSTDTQY
>TRBV14|11|TRBJ2-7
ASSRDLQGGQY
>TRBV12-3/TRBV12-4|11|TRBJ1-1
ASSLSGGTEAF
>TRBV7-2|11|TRBJ2-5
ASSLLIGETQY
>TRBV20-1|12|TRBJ2-5
SAPTDREWETQY
>TRBV10-3|16|TRBJ2-3
AISEFPGTSGTLDTQY
>TRBV7-2|11|TRBJ1-1
ASSLDKGWRAF
>TRBV25-1|9|TRBJ2-3
ASTEWDTQY
>TRBV6-5|9|TRBJ2-7
ASASRYEQY
>TRBV12-3/TRBV12-4|13|TRBJ1-2
ASSPTRGATRGYT
>TRBV4-3|15|TRBJ2-1
ASSQVQGVPTYNEQF
>TRBV20-1|10|TRBJ1-2
SARTRGLGYT
>TRBV5-1|13|TRBJ2-1
ASSLDGRHDNEQF
>TRBV4-3|12|NA
ASSQDWQSGEQY
>TRBV5-1|14|TRBJ2-1
ASSSTSTVGDNEQF
>TRBV20-1|12|TRBJ2-5
SARDWTSQETQY
>TRBV20-1|13|TRBJ2-5
SARTSGGYQETQY
>TRBV4-1|15|TRBJ1-1
ASSRTHEGKEYAEAF
>TRBV6-6|12|TRBJ1-2
ASSYITEGFGYT
>TRBV24-1|17|TRBJ2-1
ATSDRDPTPESPLGEQF
>TRBV15|15|TRBJ2-3
ATSRDHVGGGTDTQY
>TRBV6-1|14|TRBJ2-5
ASSDLRQNRPETQY
>TRBV7-9|12|TRBJ2-7
ASSLDPTSGRQY
>TRBV12-3/TRBV12-4|9|TRBJ1-4
AASYGEKLF
>TRBV7-2|13|TRBJ2-5
ASSLSGRRGETQY
>TRBV20-1|14|TRBJ2-3
SASGLAGGGTDTQY
>TRBV29-1|9|TRBJ2-7
SVLTAYEQY
>TRBV21-1|16|TRBJ1-5
ASSKARPDREGNQPQH
>TRBV14|13|TRBJ2-1
ASSPNIYVDNEQF
>TRBV20-1|12|TRBJ1-5
SASVSGGSQPQH
>TRBV10-3|10|TRBJ1-5
AISEANQPQH
>TRBV20-1|13|TRBJ2-3
SAIAEGQGTDTQY
>TRBV7-9|14|TRBJ2-6
AVSGTRMSGANVLT
>TRBV7-2|12|TRBJ1-1
ASSLAGQNTEAF
>TRBV5-5|16|TRBJ2-3
ASSYGHGRMVGTDTQY
>TRBV4-3|17|TRBJ2-1
ASSQGRGDVYRRYNEQF
>TRBV28|12|TRBJ2-7
ATDRTSGRYEQY
>TRBV6-2/TRBV6-3|14|TRBJ2-7
ASSYWGGTTTYEQY
>TRBV11-1|11|TRBJ1-1
ASSLLVDTEAF
>TRBV5-1|10|TRBJ2-7
ASKGAYYEQY